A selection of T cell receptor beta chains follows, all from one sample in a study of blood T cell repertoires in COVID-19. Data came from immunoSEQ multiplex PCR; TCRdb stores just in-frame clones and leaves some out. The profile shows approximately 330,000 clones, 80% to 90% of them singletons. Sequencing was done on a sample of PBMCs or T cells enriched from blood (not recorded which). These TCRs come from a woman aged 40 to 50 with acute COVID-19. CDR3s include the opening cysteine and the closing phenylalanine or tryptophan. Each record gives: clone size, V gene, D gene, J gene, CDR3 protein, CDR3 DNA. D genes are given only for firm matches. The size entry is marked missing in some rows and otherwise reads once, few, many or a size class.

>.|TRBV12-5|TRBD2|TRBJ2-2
CASGLWEGTRAGELFF
TGTGCTAGTGGTTTGTGGGAGGGTACGAGGGCCGGGGAGCTGTTTTTT
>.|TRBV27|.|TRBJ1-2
CASSSQGPVYGYTF
TGTGCCAGCAGTTCACAGGGTCCGGTCTATGGCTACACCTTC
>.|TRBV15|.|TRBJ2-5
CATSRDLTRGTQYF
TGTGCCACCAGCAGAGATCTGACCAGGGGGACCCAGTACTTC
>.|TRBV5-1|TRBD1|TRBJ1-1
CASSWGQRGDTEAFF
TGCGCCAGCAGCTGGGGACAGCGGGGGGACACTGAAGCTTTCTTT
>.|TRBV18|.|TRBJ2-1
CASSRQGGGSNEQFF
TGTGCCAGCTCACGTCAGGGGGGCGGGTCCAATGAGCAGTTCTTC
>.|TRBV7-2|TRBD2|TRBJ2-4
CASSVTSGRDIQYF
TGTGCCAGCAGCGTAACTAGCGGGAGGGACATTCAGTACTTC
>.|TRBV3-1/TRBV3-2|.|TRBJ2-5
CASSRTFQETQYF
TGTGCCAGCAGCCGGACATTTCAAGAGACCCAGTACTTC
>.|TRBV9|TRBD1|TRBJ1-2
CASSAIQGDYGYTF
TGTGCCAGCAGCGCCATCCAGGGGGACTATGGCTACACCTTC
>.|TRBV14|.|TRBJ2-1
CASSLTRGSSYNEQFF
TGTGCCAGCAGCCTTACCAGGGGAAGCTCCTACAATGAGCAGTTCTTC
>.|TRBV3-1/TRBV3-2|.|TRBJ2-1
CASSQRQDNEQFF
TGTGCCAGCAGCCAGCGACAGGACAATGAGCAGTTCTTC
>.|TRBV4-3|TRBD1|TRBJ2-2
CASSQVGQGVIKTGELFF
TGCGCCAGCAGCCAAGTGGGACAGGGGGTCATAAAAACCGGGGAGCTGTTTTTT
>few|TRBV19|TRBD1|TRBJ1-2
CATSRQGSYGYTF
TGTGCCACTAGTAGACAGGGCAGTTATGGCTACACCTTC
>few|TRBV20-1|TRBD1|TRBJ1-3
CSASPGQGYSGNTIYF
TGCAGTGCTAGTCCGGGACAGGGATACTCTGGAAACACCATATATTTT
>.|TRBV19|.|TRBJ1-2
CASSIIGAGRVYGYTF
TGTGCCAGTAGTATTATCGGCGCAGGGAGGGTCTATGGCTACACCTTC
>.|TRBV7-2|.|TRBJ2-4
CASSLRAGAAKNIQYF
TGTGCCAGCAGCTTACGAGCAGGGGCGGCCAAAAACATTCAGTACTTC
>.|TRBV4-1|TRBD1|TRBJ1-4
CASSQWDSSNEKLFF
TGCGCCAGCAGCCAATGGGACAGCAGTAATGAAAAACTGTTTTTT
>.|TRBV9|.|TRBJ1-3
CASSVDPGVRSGNTIYF
TGTGCCAGCAGCGTAGATCCGGGGGTAAGGTCTGGAAACACCATATATTTT
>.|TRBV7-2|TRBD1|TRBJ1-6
CASSSPGTGLSNSPLHF
TGTGCCAGCAGCTCCCCCGGGACAGGGCTCTCGAATTCACCCCTCCACTTT
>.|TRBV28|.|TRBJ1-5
CASSIGGLYSNQPQHF
TGTGCCAGCAGCATAGGCGGACTATATAGCAATCAGCCCCAGCATTTT
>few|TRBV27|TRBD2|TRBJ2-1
CASSFKGLAGGNEQFF
TGTGCCAGCAGTTTTAAAGGACTAGCGGGAGGGAATGAGCAGTTCTTC
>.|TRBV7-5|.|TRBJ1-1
CARSLRFVRGGATEAFF
TGTGCCAGAAGCTTAAGGTTTGTTAGGGGTGGGGCCACTGAAGCTTTCTTT
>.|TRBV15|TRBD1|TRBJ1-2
CATSRETIRQGADGYTF
TGTGCCACCAGCAGAGAAACAATACGACAGGGGGCAGATGGCTACACCTTC
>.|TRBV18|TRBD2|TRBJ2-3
CASSPPKKGLAGGPSTDTQYF
TGTGCCAGCTCACCACCCAAGAAAGGACTAGCGGGAGGACCTAGCACAGATACGCAGTATTTT
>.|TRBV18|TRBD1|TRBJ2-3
CASSPLQGASGDTQYF
TGTGCCAGCTCACCACTTCAGGGGGCATCGGGAGATACGCAGTATTTT
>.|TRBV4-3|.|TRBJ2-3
CASSREGGRDTDTQYF
TGCGCCAGCAGCCGAGAAGGGGGGAGGGACACAGATACGCAGTATTTT
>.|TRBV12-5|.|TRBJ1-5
CASGLVTSGQLSNQPQHF
TGTGCTAGTGGTTTGGTAACGTCCGGACAGCTTAGCAATCAGCCCCAGCATTTT
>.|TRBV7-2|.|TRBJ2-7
CASRGSAGSYEQYF
TGTGCCAGCCGAGGGTCGGCCGGCTCCTACGAGCAGTACTTC
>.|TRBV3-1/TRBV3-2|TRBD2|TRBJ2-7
CASSPLAGSFYEQYF
TGTGCCAGCAGCCCACTAGCGGGGTCGTTCTACGAGCAGTACTTC
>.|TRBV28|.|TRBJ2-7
CASTSRSEQYF
TGTGCCAGCACCTCGAGGAGCGAGCAGTACTTC
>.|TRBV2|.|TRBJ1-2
CASSAEDFYGYTF
TGTGCCAGCAGTGCCGAGGACTTCTATGGCTACACCTTC
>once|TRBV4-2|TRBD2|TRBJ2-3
CASSTYLAGDTDTQYF
TGTGCCAGCAGCACCTATCTAGCGGGGGACACAGATACGCAGTATTTT
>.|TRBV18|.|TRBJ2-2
CASSPFPTGELFF
TGTGCCAGCTCACCATTTCCAACCGGGGAGCTGTTTTTT